This entry is about one T cell receptor (beta chain). In the authors' methods: The assay estimated nucleated cells by amplifying reference gene primers. TCRdb's copy holds only in-frame clones and misses some; the assay was immunoSEQ multiplex PCR. V, J and clone size reflect that table, while D and trimming were determined from the DNA. The table includes approximately 270,000 clones, approximately 90% detected once. The entry originates in a study of blood T cell repertoires in COVID-19. This CDR3 spans 16 amino acids. Germline CDR1 reads SNHLY; CDR2 reads FYNNEI. Trimming shortened V by 4 bases and J by 3 bases, and 18 bases separated the two germline ends.

The TCR sequence derives from a woman aged 25 to 45 with COVID-19, enrolled during active disease. The genes are TRBV2 and TRBJ1-2, with D hard to call. The specimen was peripheral blood. CDR3 loop: CASSGGLTSWDYGYTF. CDR3 bases: TGTGCCAGCAGTGGCGGCTTAACCTCATGGGACTATGGCTACACCTTC.